The TCR beta chain described here comes from a study of blood T cell repertoires in COVID-19. In germline, CDR1 is SGHTA, CDR2 FQGNSA. This CDR3 region has 15 residues. Trimming took 3 bases from V and 4 from J, leaving 13 bases between them. Authors' methods: Researchers report that nucleated cell counts were estimated from reference gene primer amplification. TCRdb's table, derived via immunoSEQ multiplex PCR, lists solely in-frame clones and lacks some. D and trimming come from the DNA, and the V and J calls and clone size come from that table. The data show more than 300,000 clones, with around 90% seen just once and roughly 1% held by the top ten. Those enrolled in Seattle joined during active infection and were followed longitudinally afterward.

This receptor was obtained from a woman between 35 and 50 years old with COVID-19, enrolled during active disease. The sequenced sample consisted of peripheral blood. The chain combines TRBV7-2 with TRBJ1-3; D uncertain. The CDR3 DNA sequence: TGTGCCAGCAGCTTTAGCGGAAGGTCCGGAAACACCATATATTTT. Amino acids: CASSFSGRSGNTIYF. The complete variable domain, with remaining parts taken from reference TRBV7-2 and TRBJ1-3, reads GAGVSQSPSNKVTEKGKDVELRCDPISGHTALYWYRQSLGQGLEFLIYFQGNSAPDKSGLPSDRFSAERTGGSVSTLTIQRTQQEDSAVYLCASSFSGRSGNTIYFGEGSWLTVV.